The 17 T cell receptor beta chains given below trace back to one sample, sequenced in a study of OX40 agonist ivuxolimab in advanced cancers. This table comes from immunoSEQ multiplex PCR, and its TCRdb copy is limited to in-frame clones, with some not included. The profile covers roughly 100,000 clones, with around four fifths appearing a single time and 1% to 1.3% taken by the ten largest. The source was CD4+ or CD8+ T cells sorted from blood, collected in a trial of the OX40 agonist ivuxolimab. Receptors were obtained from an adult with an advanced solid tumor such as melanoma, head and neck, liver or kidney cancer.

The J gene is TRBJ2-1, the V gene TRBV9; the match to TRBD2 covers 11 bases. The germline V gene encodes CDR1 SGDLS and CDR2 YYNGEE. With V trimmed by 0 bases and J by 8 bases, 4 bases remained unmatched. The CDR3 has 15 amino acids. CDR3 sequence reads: CASSVGASGGYEQFF. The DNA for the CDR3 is TGTGCCAGCAGCGTAGGGGCTAGCGGGGGGTATGAGCAGTTCTTC.

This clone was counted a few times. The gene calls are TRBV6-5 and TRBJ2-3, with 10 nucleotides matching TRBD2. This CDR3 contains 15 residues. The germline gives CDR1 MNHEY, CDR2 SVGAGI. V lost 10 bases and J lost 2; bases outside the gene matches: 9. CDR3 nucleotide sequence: TGTGCCACCCGACCGGGACTAGCGAACACAGATACGCAGTATTTT. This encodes CATRPGLANTDTQYF.

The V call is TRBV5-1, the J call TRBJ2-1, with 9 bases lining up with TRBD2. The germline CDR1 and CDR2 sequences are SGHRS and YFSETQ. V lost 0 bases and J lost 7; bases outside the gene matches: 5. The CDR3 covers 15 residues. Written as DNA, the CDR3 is TGCGCCAGCAGCTTGGAGGGGCTAGCGGGGAATGAGCAGTTCTTC. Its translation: CASSLEGLAGNEQFF.

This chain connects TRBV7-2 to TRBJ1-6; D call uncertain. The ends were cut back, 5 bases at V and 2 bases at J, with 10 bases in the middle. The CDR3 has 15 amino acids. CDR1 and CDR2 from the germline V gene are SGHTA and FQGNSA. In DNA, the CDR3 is TGTGCCAGCAGCCCACGTATCCCCTATAATTCACCCCTCCACTTT. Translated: CASSPRIPYNSPLHF.

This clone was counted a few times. The chain's CDR3 is CASSERRGQPQHF. The CDR3 DNA reads TGTGCCAGCAGTGAGCGCAGGGGACAGCCCCAGCATTTT. This chain uses TRBV6-1 with TRBJ1-5, with D possibly TRBD1 on 6 matching bases. The CDR3 spans 13 residues. V gave up 3 bases and J gave up 7 bases, with 10 bases separating them. The germline gives CDR1 MNHNS, CDR2 SASEGT.

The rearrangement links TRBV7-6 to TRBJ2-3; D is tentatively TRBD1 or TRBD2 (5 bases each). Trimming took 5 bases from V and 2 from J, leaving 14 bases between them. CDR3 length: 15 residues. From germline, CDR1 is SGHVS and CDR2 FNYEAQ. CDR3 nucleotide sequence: TGTGCCAGCAGCCAGGGACCCCAGGCCACAGATACGCAGTATTTT. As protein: CASSQGPQATDTQYF.

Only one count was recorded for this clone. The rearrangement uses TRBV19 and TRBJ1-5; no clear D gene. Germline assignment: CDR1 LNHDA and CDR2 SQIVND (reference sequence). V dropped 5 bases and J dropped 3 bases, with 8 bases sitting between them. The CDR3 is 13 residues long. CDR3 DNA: TGTGCCAGTAGTGAAACTATCAATCAGCCCCAGCATTTT. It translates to CASSETINQPQHF.

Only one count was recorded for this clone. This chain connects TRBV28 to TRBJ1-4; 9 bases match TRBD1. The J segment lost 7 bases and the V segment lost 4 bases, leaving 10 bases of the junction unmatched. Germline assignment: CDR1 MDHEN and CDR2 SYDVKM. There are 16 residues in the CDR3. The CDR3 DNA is TGTGCCAGCAGTTCTTCCCTTGGGACAGGGAGTGAAAAACTGTTTTTT. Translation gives CASSSSLGTGSEKLFF.

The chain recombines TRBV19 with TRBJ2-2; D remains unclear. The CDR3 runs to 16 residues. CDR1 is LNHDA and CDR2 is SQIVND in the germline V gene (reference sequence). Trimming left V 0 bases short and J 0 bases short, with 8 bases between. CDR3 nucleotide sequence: TGTGCCAGTAGTATAGATAAGCCACCGAACACCGGGGAGCTGTTTTTT. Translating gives CASSIDKPPNTGELFF.

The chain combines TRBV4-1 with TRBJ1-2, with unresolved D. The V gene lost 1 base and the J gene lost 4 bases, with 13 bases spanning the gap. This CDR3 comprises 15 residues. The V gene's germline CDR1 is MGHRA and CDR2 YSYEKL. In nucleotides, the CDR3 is TGCGCCAGCAGCCAAGGCGGGTTTGGGCCCTATGGCTACACCTTC. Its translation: CASSQGGFGPYGYTF.

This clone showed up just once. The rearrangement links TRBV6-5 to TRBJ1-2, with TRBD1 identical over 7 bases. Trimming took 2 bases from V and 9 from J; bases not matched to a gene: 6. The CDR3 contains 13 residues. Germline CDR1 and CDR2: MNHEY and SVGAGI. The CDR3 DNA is TGTGCCAGCAGTTACAGGCAGGGGGGCAGCTACACCTTC. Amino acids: CASSYRQGGSYTF.

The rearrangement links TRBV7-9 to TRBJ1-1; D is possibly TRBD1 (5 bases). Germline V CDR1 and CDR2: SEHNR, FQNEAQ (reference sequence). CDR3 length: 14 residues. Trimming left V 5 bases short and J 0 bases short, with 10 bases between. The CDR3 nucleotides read TGTGCCAGCAGCGCACAGACAGTGAACACTGAAGCTTTCTTT. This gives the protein CASSAQTVNTEAFF.

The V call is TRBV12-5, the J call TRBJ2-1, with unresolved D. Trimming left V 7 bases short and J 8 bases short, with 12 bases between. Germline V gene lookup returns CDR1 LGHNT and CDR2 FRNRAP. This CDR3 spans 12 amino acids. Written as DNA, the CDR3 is TGTGCTAGTGCTCTGTCACTTCATGAGCAGTTCTTC. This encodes CASALSLHEQFF.

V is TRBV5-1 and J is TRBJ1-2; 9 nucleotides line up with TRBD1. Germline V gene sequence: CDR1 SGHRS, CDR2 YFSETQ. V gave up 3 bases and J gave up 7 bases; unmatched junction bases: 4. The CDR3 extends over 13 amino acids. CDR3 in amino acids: CASSSGQGLGYTF. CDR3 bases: TGCGCCAGCAGCTCGGGACAGGGTCTTGGCTACACCTTC.

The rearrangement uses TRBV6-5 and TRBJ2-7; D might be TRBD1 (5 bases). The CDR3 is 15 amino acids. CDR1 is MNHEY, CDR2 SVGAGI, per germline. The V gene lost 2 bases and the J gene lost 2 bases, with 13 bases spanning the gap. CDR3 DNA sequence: TGTGCCAGCAGTTACCGGGCAGGGAAGCCCTACGAGCAGTACGTC. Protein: CASSYRAGKPYEQYV.

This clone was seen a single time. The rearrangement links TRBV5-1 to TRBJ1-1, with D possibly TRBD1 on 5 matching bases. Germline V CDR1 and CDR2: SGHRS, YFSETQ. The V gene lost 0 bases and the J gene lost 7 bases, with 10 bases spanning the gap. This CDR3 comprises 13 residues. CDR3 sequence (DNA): TGCGCCAGCAGCTTGGAACGGGGCAATGAAGCTTTCTTT. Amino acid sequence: CASSLERGNEAFF.

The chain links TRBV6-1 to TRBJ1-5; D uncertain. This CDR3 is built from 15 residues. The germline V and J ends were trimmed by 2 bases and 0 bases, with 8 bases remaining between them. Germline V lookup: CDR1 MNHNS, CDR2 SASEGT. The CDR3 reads CASSEQTYSNQPQHF. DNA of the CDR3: TGTGCCAGCAGTGAACAGACCTATAGCAATCAGCCCCAGCATTTT.